The present T cell receptor beta chain was sequenced within a study of blood T cell repertoires in COVID-19. Study summary: Sample material is recorded as cDNA or gDNA derived from T cells, B-cell-depleted T cells, or PBMCs.

The repertoire was sequenced with immunoSEQ multiplex PCR; TCRdb's copy has only in-frame clones and lacks some. The repertoire holds some 330,000 clones, roughly 88% seen once, with more than 5% in the top ten. In germline, CDR1 is LGHDT, CDR2 YNNKEL (reference sequence). CDR3 size: 14 residues. V trimming: 4 bases; J trimming: 8 bases; junction bases outside the gene matches: 6. The TCR originated in a man aged 30 to 39 who had recovered from COVID-19. Material for sequencing was PBMCs or T cells enriched from blood (not recorded which). The chain uses TRBV3-1 (or the pseudogene TRBV3-2) and TRBJ1-4, with 8 bases that match TRBD1. The CDR3 DNA follows: TGTGCCAGCAGCCCCGGACAGGGTTGGGAAAAACTGTTTTTT. It yields the protein CASSPGQGWEKLFF.